Presented here are 32 T cell receptor beta chains from one specimen sequenced in a study of regulatory T cells in long-lasting Graves disease. Time point of the sample: newly diagnosed GD, antithyroid drugs for less than 3 months. Preparation of the TCR library used RNA extracted from PBMCs. Relying on iRepertoire HTBI primers and Arm-PCR of CDR3 regions, the team built TCR beta libraries. One entry per CDR3 protein, called by TCRdb with MiXCR from the multiplex PCR reads. Of a few hundred thousand distinct CDR3 sequences listed, 12% are singletons. These records were also assigned to another study, of T cells in Graves' hyperthyroidism and ophthalmopathy.

Sequences were derived from peripheral blood mononuclear cells (PBMCs), sampled at new diagnosis, from a patient treated with antithyroid drugs. Source of these receptors: a woman aged 18-30 years with Graves disease.

This clonotype appeared many times. V and J are TRBV20-1 and TRBJ2-4, with D perhaps TRBD1 (6 bases). Germline CDR1 is DFQATT and CDR2 is SNEGSKA (reference sequence). Trimming pared 6 bases from V and 2 bases from J, leaving 14 bases between. This CDR3 has 14 residues. CDR3: CSATGMRTKNIQYF. The CDR3, as DNA: TGCAGTGCAACAGGGATGCGAACCAAAAACATTCAGTACTTC.

This clonotype was counted ten times or more. The chain employs TRBV2 and TRBJ1-3; D is unresolved. The CDR3 totals 13 residues. Trimming removed 7 bases at V and 4 bases at J, with 11 bases between. The germline V gene has CDR1 SNHLY and CDR2 FYNNEI. The DNA of the CDR3 is TGTGCCAGCACCCACATCTCCGGAAACACCATATATTTT. This sequence encodes CASTHISGNTIYF.

This clonotype was observed many times. The V call is TRBV27, the J call TRBJ2-7; possible D gene TRBD1, 5 bases. The CDR3 extends over 17 amino acids. V was clipped by 6 bases and J by 2 bases, with 23 bases between them. Germline CDR1 and CDR2: MNHEY and SMNVEV (reference sequence). For the CDR3, the DNA is TGTGCCAGCAGATCAGCTGAAGGGGTAATTGAAGCCTACGAGCAGTACTTC. It codes for CASRSAEGVIEAYEQYF.

This clonotype was seen a few times. The rearrangement links TRBV19 to TRBJ1-2, with 7 bases that match TRBD1. Germline-derived CDR1 and CDR2 are LNHDA and SQIVND (reference sequence). The V and J ends lost 6 bases and 5 bases, in that order; junction bases with no gene match: 3. This CDR3 contains 12 residues. CDR3 coding DNA: TGTGCCAGTAGCGAACAGGGGTATGGCTACACCTTC. Its protein is CASSEQGYGYTF.

This clonotype turned up a few times. CDR3 residues: CASSFSWTGTGGAKNIQYF. The DNA of the CDR3 is TGTGCCAGCAGCTTTAGCTGGACCGGGACAGGGGGCGCCAAAAACATTCAGTACTTC. This chain connects TRBV7-2 to TRBJ2-4, with 12 bases identical to TRBD1. This CDR3 contains 19 residues. V lost 3 bases, J lost 1 base, and 10 bases stayed unmatched. Germline CDR1 SGHTA, CDR2 FQGNSA.

This clonotype was counted a few times. The rearrangement joins TRBV12-3 or TRBV12-4 to TRBJ1-3, with 8 bases that match TRBD1. This CDR3 spans 16 amino acids. J gave up 0 bases and V 5 bases, and 6 bases lay outside the gene matches. The CDR3: CASSPRDRSSGNTIYF. CDR3 nucleotide sequence: TGTGCCAGCAGTCCTAGGGACAGGAGCTCTGGAAACACCATATATTTT.

There are many counts of this clonotype. For the CDR3, the DNA is TGTGCCAGCAGCCCCAGGGCCTCGGCCTACGAGCAGTACTTC. Protein sequence: CASSPRASAYEQYF. The chain combines TRBV7-2 with TRBJ2-7, with D tentatively TRBD1 (5 bases). Germline V gene data show CDR1 as SGHTA and CDR2 as FQGNSA. The CDR3 is made up of 14 amino acids. V was shortened by 5 bases and J by 2 bases, with 13 bases between the two germline ends.

This clonotype was found many times. This chain uses TRBV11-2 with TRBJ2-1; TRBD1 matches at 7 bases. The J call is in doubt because the DNA end fits TRBJ2-5 better. Germline CDR1 and CDR2: SGHAT and FQNNGV. The CDR3 length is 16 residues. The DNA for the CDR3 is TGTGCCAGCAGCGTCGACAGGGTTACCGGGGTGGGGACCCAGTACTTC. This codes for CASSVDRVTGVGTQYF.

This clonotype was counted only a few times. This chain links TRBV7-9 with TRBJ2-7; 8 bases align to TRBD2. CDR1 is SEHNR, CDR2 FQNEAQ, per germline (reference sequence). V shed 5 bases and J 0 bases; nucleotides not matched to a gene: 6. The CDR3 spans 15 residues. The CDR3 nucleotides are TGTGCCAGCAGCCCGCGGACTAGCCGCTCCTACGAGCAGTACGTC. Its protein product is CASSPRTSRSYEQYV.

This chain uses TRBV20-1 with TRBJ1-6; D call uncertain. Germline CDR1 is DFQATT and CDR2 is SNEGSKA (reference sequence). This CDR3 has 15 residues. The V end was cut by 6 bases, the J end by 5 bases, with 17 bases between. CDR3 region: CSARAPPGDNSPLHF. The CDR3 DNA reads TGCAGTGCCCGAGCTCCGCCGGGAGATAATTCACCCCTCCACTTT.

This clonotype was picked up a small number of times. In nucleotides, the CDR3 is TGTGCCAGGTACCCTCCCGTGGGACAGGGGCGGAATGAGCAGTTCTTC. Translating gives CARYPPVGQGRNEQFF. The V gene is TRBV25-1, the J gene TRBJ2-1; 10 bases are a match to TRBD1. Germline CDR1 is MGHDK and CDR2 is SYGVNS. The CDR3 has 16 amino acids. The junction had 15 bases not matched to a gene; V was cut back by 9 bases and J by 7 bases.

This clonotype was counted at least ten times. This chain connects TRBV9 to TRBJ2-5; TRBD1 aligns across 8 bases. J was trimmed by 3 bases and V by 3 bases; bases with no gene match: 7. The germline V gene encodes CDR1 SGDLS and CDR2 YYNGEE. CDR3 length equals 15 residues. The CDR3 coding sequence is TGTGCCAGCAGCGACGGGACAGGTGGGGAAGAGACCCAGTACTTC. The encoded protein is CASSDGTGGEETQYF.

The chain couples TRBV11-2 to TRBJ1-4; D might be TRBD1 (5 bases). Germline lookup yields CDR1 SGHAT and CDR2 FQNNGV. The CDR3 totals 12 residues. V lost 1 base and J 11 bases, leaving 8 bases between the germline ends. In nucleotides, the CDR3 is TGTGCCAGCAGCTTAGTGAACAGGAAACTGTTTTTT. Protein: CASSLVNRKLFF.

This clonotype has a count of ten or more. V is TRBV27 and J is TRBJ2-1; tentative D call: TRBD1 (5 bases). This CDR3 is 16 amino acids long. V lost 0 bases, J lost 4 bases, and 13 bases lay in between. Germline CDR1 is MNHEY and CDR2 is SMNVEV (reference sequence). CDR3 in DNA: TGTGCCAGCAGTTTATCACGTGTTGCAGGGTACAATGAGCAGTTCTTC. This gives the protein CASSLSRVAGYNEQFF.

This clonotype was seen at least ten times. The rearrangement joins TRBV6-1 to TRBJ1-5; 8 nucleotides agree with TRBD1. The CDR3 is made up of 15 amino acids. Germline CDR1 reads MNHNS; CDR2 reads SASEGT. Trimming took 6 bases from V and 1 from J; bases not matched to a gene: 5. The CDR3 sequence: CASRLRDRSNQPQHF. As DNA, the CDR3 is TGTGCCAGCAGGCTAAGGGACAGGAGCAATCAGCCCCAGCATTTT.

This clonotype was found a few times. The V call is TRBV20-1, the J call TRBJ2-2; TRBD1 might be the D (6 bases). Germline lookup yields CDR1 DFQATT and CDR2 SNEGSKA (reference sequence). The V end was cut by 6 bases, the J end by 4 bases, with 18 bases between. The CDR3 is 15 residues long. CDR3 sequence reads: CSAVQGARGTGELFF. DNA of the CDR3: TGCAGTGCCGTACAGGGTGCTCGGGGCACCGGGGAGCTGTTTTTT.

In its sample, this clonotype was seen many times. The CDR3 DNA is TGTGCCAGCAGTCCCTATAGCGGGGGGGGGGATGAGCAGTTCTTC. Translated: CASSPYSGGGDEQFF. The V and J genes are TRBV28 and TRBJ2-1; 11 bases line up with TRBD2. This CDR3 comprises 15 residues. Per germline, CDR1 MDHEN and CDR2 SYDVKM. V was clipped by 5 bases and J by 8 bases; unmatched bases: 8.

The rearrangement joins TRBV7-3 to TRBJ1-1, with 11 bases identical to TRBD1. V shed 7 bases, J shed 2 bases, and the junction held 9 bases outside the gene matches. This CDR3 spans 16 amino acids. Germline V gene sequence: CDR1 SGHTA, CDR2 FQGTGA. For the CDR3, the DNA is TGTGCCAGCACGTCCGGGACAGGGGGTTCAAACACTGAAGCTTTCTTT. It translates to CASTSGTGGSNTEAFF.

Comments on this clonotype: This is likely an artifact of a read error, given a far larger clone one base away. The chain couples TRBV6-2 or TRBV6-3 to TRBJ2-5; 7 nucleotides align to TRBD1. The germline V gene has CDR1 MNHEY and CDR2 SVGEGT. The ends lost 5 bases at V and 0 bases at J; junction bases unmatched: 6. This CDR3 comprises 15 residues. The DNA of the CDR3 is TGTGCCAGCAGTCCCTGGACAGGAGACCAAGAGACCCAGTACTTC. It yields the protein CASSPWTGDQETQYF.

This clonotype was detected many times. V is TRBV6-1 and J is TRBJ2-3, with 13 bases fitting TRBD2. The CDR3 is 17 amino acids. The trim removed 4 bases at V and 3 bases at J, leaving 7 bases unmatched. The germline V gene has CDR1 MNHNS and CDR2 SASEGT. CDR3 sequence reads: CASSVLGLAGETDTQYF. For the CDR3, the DNA is TGTGCCAGCAGTGTCCTCGGACTAGCGGGAGAAACAGATACGCAGTATTTT.

This clonotype has a count of ten or more. CDR3 sequence: CASSVAPGPTEAFF. CDR3 coding DNA: TGTGCCAGCAGCGTAGCCCCCGGGCCCACTGAAGCTTTCTTT. This chain joins TRBV9 and TRBJ1-1; unclear D gene. The V end lost 0 bases, the J end lost 4 bases, and 10 bases lay between the germline ends. CDR3 length: 14 amino acids. Germline V CDR1 and CDR2: SGDLS, YYNGEE.

This rearrangement joins TRBV12-3 or TRBV12-4 to TRBJ1-3, with D uncertain. The CDR3 has 18 residues. The V end was cut by 2 bases, the J end by 3 bases, with 20 bases between. Written as DNA, the CDR3 is TGTGCCAGCAGTTTATTGTTAGGCACATCAAGAAGTGGAAACACCATATATTTT. Amino acid sequence: CASSLLLGTSRSGNTIYF.

The chain is built from TRBV3-1 and TRBJ1-1; 8 bases agree with TRBD1. CDR1 and CDR2 from the germline V gene are LGHDT and YNNKEL (reference sequence). The CDR3 is 15 residues long. V lost 4 bases and J lost 5; bases outside the gene matches: 9. The CDR3 spells CASSLSQGGRTEAFF. Written as DNA, the CDR3 is TGTGCCAGCAGCCTTTCACAGGGGGGGCGAACTGAAGCTTTCTTT.

This clonotype was counted at least ten times. The chain combines TRBV11-1 with TRBJ2-1; D is unresolved. This CDR3 spans 13 amino acids. Looked up from germline, CDR1 is SGHAT and CDR2 is FQDESV (reference sequence). V shed 5 bases and J shed 8 bases, with 13 bases lying between them. CDR3 residues: CASSPGRADEQFF. CDR3 DNA: TGTGCCAGCAGCCCTGGGCGCGCGGATGAGCAGTTCTTC.

The table lists this clonotype with many counts. The chain joins TRBV5-1 to TRBJ1-4, with D uncertain. The CDR3 runs to 14 residues. V was shortened by 1 base and J by 7 bases, with 11 bases between the two germline ends. CDR1 and CDR2 from the germline V gene are SGHRS and YFSETQ. CDR3 sequence (DNA): TGCGCCAGCAGCTTGACGAGCAACCTTGAAAAACTGTTTTTT. Amino acids: CASSLTSNLEKLFF.

This clonotype came up many times. The rearrangement joins TRBV7-9 to TRBJ2-4, with TRBD2 as a possible D gene (5 bases). CDR3 length: 12 residues. Germline V gene data show CDR1 as SEHNR and CDR2 as FQNEAQ (reference sequence). V dropped 0 bases and J dropped 10 bases, with 7 bases sitting between them. The CDR3 DNA sequence: TGTGCCAGCAGCTTAGCGCCGGGGATTCAGTACTTC. As protein: CASSLAPGIQYF.

This clonotype came up a few times. The chain uses TRBV7-2 and TRBJ1-1; maybe TRBD1 (6 bases). The length of the CDR3 is 13 residues. Germline assignment: CDR1 SGHTA and CDR2 FQGNSA. V was trimmed by 4 bases and J by 5 bases, leaving 11 bases between them. The CDR3 region is CASSYNRETEAFF. CDR3 nucleotides: TGTGCCAGCAGCTACAACAGGGAAACTGAAGCTTTCTTT.

This clonotype was picked up many times. The chain joins TRBV20-1 to TRBJ1-2; no clear D gene. The CDR3 runs 11 residues. The V end was cut by 5 bases, the J end by 2 bases, with 6 bases between. Germline CDR1 is DFQATT and CDR2 is SNEGSKA (reference sequence). The CDR3: CSAYANYGYTF. Here the CDR3 DNA reads TGCAGTGCTTACGCGAACTATGGCTACACCTTC.

The sample holds many counts of this clonotype. CDR3 region: CSARTQGVWGYTF. The CDR3 DNA reads as TGCAGTGCTAGAACCCAGGGAGTTTGGGGCTACACCTTC. The chain recombines TRBV20-1 with TRBJ1-2; the D gene is possibly TRBD1 (5 bases). Trimming pared 2 bases from V and 8 bases from J, leaving 15 bases between. This CDR3 region has 13 residues. The germline V gene has CDR1 DFQATT and CDR2 SNEGSKA (reference sequence).

This chain joins TRBV29-1 and TRBJ2-1; no reliable D call. Looked up from germline, CDR1 is SQVTM and CDR2 is ANQGSEA. This CDR3 spans 15 amino acids. Trimming took off 7 bases at V and 0 bases at J, with 16 bases between the two ends. CDR3 in DNA: TGCAGCGCTAAAGCAGGAACAAACTCCTACAATGAGCAGTTCTTC. Its protein is CSAKAGTNSYNEQFF.

The chain uses TRBV11-2 and TRBJ1-2; D remains unclear. V gave up 6 bases and J gave up 8 bases, with 28 bases separating them. The CDR3 contains 17 residues. CDR1 SGHAT and CDR2 FQNNGV come from the germline V gene. This CDR3 is CASSSFPFREAARGYTF. The CDR3 DNA reads as TGTGCCAGCAGTTCCTTTCCATTTCGTGAGGCGGCCCGGGGCTACACCTTC.

The gene calls are TRBV5-1 and TRBJ1-2; 7 positions match TRBD1. CDR3 length: 19 residues. The ends lost 4 bases at V and 3 bases at J; junction bases unmatched: 21. Germline loops: CDR1 SGHRS, CDR2 YFSETQ. The CDR3 DNA follows: TGCGCCAGCAGCCCCGCTCATAGGACAGGATCTCCTTCCTACTATGGCTACACCTTC. This gives the protein CASSPAHRTGSPSYYGYTF.